The rows below give T cell receptor beta chains drawn from one sample of a study of cytomegalovirus exposure and HLA in healthy donors. Assay used: immunoSEQ multiplex PCR; TCRdb lists only in-frame clones, some missing. The sample includes more than 150,000 clones, roughly 83% of them seen just once. Input material: PBMCs. The source is a woman under 30 in good health and CMV-seronegative. CDR3s include the opening cysteine and the closing phenylalanine or tryptophan. A D gene is named only where the DNA matches it firmly. Where a row states a size, it is once, few, many or the class of an expanded clone; other rows omit it.

abundance	v_gene	j_gene	d_gene	CDR3nt	CDR3aa
.	TRBV10-2	TRBJ2-1	TRBD1	TGCGCCAGCAGTGAGTACGGGACAGGTTCCTACAATGAGCAGTTCTTC	CASSEYGTGSYNEQFF
.	TRBV5-1	TRBJ2-7	TRBD1	TGCGCCAGCAGCTGGGGACAGGTCGGAGGCTCCGAGCAGTACTTC	CASSWGQVGGSEQYF
once	TRBV11-3	TRBJ2-1	.	TGTGCCAGCAGCTTAGATGGGGGGAGAATCTACAATGAGCAGTTCTTC	CASSLDGGRIYNEQFF
.	TRBV18	TRBJ2-3	.	TGTGCCAGCTCGAGCAGGGATAGCACAGATACGCAGTATTTT	CASSSRDSTDTQYF
once	TRBV27	TRBJ2-7	TRBD1	TGTGCCAGCCGTAGAGCCGGACAGGGTGAAGAGCAGTACTTC	CASRRAGQGEEQYF
.	TRBV7-9	TRBJ1-6	.	TGTGCCAGCACCCCAGGCCTCGGAAATTCACCCCTCCACTTT	CASTPGLGNSPLHF
.	TRBV5-1	TRBJ2-1	.	TGCGCCAGCAGACCGGGACATACCTACAATGAGCAGTTCTTC	CASRPGHTYNEQFF
.	TRBV7-6	TRBJ2-1	.	TGTGCCAGCAGCTTAGTGGACACACATGAGCAGTTCTTC	CASSLVDTHEQFF
.	TRBV2	TRBJ1-5	.	TGTGCCAGCAGTGAAGCGCTTGGAGGGGTCAATCAGCCCCAGCATTTT	CASSEALGGVNQPQHF
.	TRBV5-1	TRBJ1-5	.	TGCGCCAGCAGCCCCGGGGGGATCAATCAGCCCCAGCATTTT	CASSPGGINQPQHF
.	TRBV28	TRBJ2-7	.	TGTGCCAGCAGTTTGATTCAGGGGACCGGCGAGCAGTACTTC	CASSLIQGTGEQYF
.	TRBV6-1	TRBJ1-5	.	TGTGCCAGCAGAAGCGAGGGAAATCGTCAGCCCCAGCATTTT	CASRSEGNRQPQHF
.	TRBV28	TRBJ2-3	TRBD2	TGTGCCAGCAGTTCCGCGGGACTAGCGGGGGGCAGCACAGATACGCAGTATTTT	CASSSAGLAGGSTDTQYF
.	TRBV6-5	TRBJ1-1	.	TGTGCCAGCAGTTACGGGGGGGGGAACACTGAAGCTTTCTTT	CASSYGGGNTEAFF
.	TRBV30	TRBJ2-3	.	TGTGCCTGGACTTCTCCCAACGAGAGGGATACGCAGTATTTT	CAWTSPNERDTQYF
.	TRBV19	TRBJ1-2	TRBD1	TGTGCCAGTAACGAATCCGGGACAGGGGGCGTCTATGGCTACACCTTC	CASNESGTGGVYGYTF
.	TRBV13	TRBJ2-6	TRBD2	TGTGCCAGCGGCTTAGGCCCGGGGGGAATCCGCGGTACTGGGGCCAACGTCCTGACTTTC	CASGLGPGGIRGTGANVLTF
.	TRBV5-1	TRBJ2-5	TRBD1	TGCGCCAGCAGCGTGGGACAGCCTAAAGAGACCCAGTACTTC	CASSVGQPKETQYF
.	TRBV28	TRBJ2-7	.	TGTGCCAGCCAATCCGGTGGAGCGTTCTCCTACGAGCAGTACTTC	CASQSGGAFSYEQYF
once	TRBV9	TRBJ2-5	.	TGTGCCAGCAGCCCGGGGGTGGCAGCAGAGACCCAGTACTTC	CASSPGVAAETQYF
.	TRBV5-1	TRBJ1-2	TRBD1	TGCGCCAGCAGCTCCGGGACAGGGGGTTACTATGGCTACACCTTC	CASSSGTGGYYGYTF
.	TRBV30	TRBJ1-3	.	TGTGCCTGGAGTGTTGATACTTTTTTCGAGGGCGGGCTCTCTGGAAACACCATATATTTT	CAWSVDTFFEGGLSGNTIYF
.	TRBV19	TRBJ1-3	TRBD1	TGTGCCAGTAAAATTCGACAGGGGGTATCTGGAAACACCATATATTTT	CASKIRQGVSGNTIYF
.	TRBV27	TRBJ2-3	TRBD1	TGTGCCAGCAGTTTATCGGGACAGGGTTTCACAGATACGCAGTATTTT	CASSLSGQGFTDTQYF
.	TRBV2	TRBJ2-1	.	TGTGCCAGCAGGGACTCGACAGGTAGCGAGCAGTTCTTC	CASRDSTGSEQFF
.	TRBV18	TRBJ1-5	.	TGTGCCAGCTCGGCAGATAATAGCAATCAGCCCCAGCATTTT	CASSADNSNQPQHF
.	TRBV11-3	TRBJ2-6	.	TGTGCCAGCAGCTCCCAGGGTTTTGGCGGAAACGTCCTGACTTTC	CASSSQGFGGNVLTF
.	TRBV28	TRBJ2-3	.	TGTGCCAGCAGCCTGACTAGCACAGATACGCAGTATTTT	CASSLTSTDTQYF
.	TRBV5-5	TRBJ2-1	.	TGTGCCAGCAGCCCGATCTTTAGCTCCTACAATGAGCAGTTCTTC	CASSPIFSSYNEQFF
.	TRBV28	TRBJ2-1	.	TGTGCCAGCAGTCTTAGAATTGAGCAGTTCTTC	CASSLRIEQFF
.	TRBV5-1	TRBJ2-7	TRBD2	TGCGCCAGCAGCTGGACCCTAGCGGGGGACTCCTACGAGCAGTACTTC	CASSWTLAGDSYEQYF
.	TRBV6-5	TRBJ1-1	.	TGTGCCAGCAGTTACTCGAGGAGCAGGGCAGGGACTGAAGCTTTCTTT	CASSYSRSRAGTEAFF
once	TRBV30	TRBJ1-2	.	TGTGCCTGGGGACAGATGGGGGCTAACTATGGCTACACCTTC	CAWGQMGANYGYTF
.	TRBV9	TRBJ2-2	.	TGTGCCAGCAGCGCCCCTAGCGCCGTCACCGGGGAGCTGTTTTTT	CASSAPSAVTGELFF
once	TRBV5-6	TRBJ2-5	.	TGTGCCAGCAGCTGGGCATCGAGCCGAGAGACCCAGTACTTC	CASSWASSRETQYF
.	TRBV7-9	TRBJ2-6	.	TGTGCCAGCAGCTTACCCGGTAGTGGGGCCAACGTCCTGACTTTC	CASSLPGSGANVLTF
.	TRBV2	TRBJ2-7	.	TGTGCCAGCAGTGAAAGGCAGGAAATCGCCTACGAGCAGTACTTC	CASSERQEIAYEQYF
.	TRBV13	TRBJ2-7	TRBD2	TGTGCCAGCAGCCAGAGACTAGCGGGGGACTACGAGCAGTACTTC	CASSQRLAGDYEQYF
few	TRBV4-1	TRBJ1-4	.	TGCGCCAGCAGCCAAAACAGGGTGGAAAGGGAAAAACTGTTTTTT	CASSQNRVEREKLFF
.	TRBV4-1	TRBJ1-1	.	TGCGCCAGCAGCCGAGGGGGAGACAGCATGAACACTGAAGCTTTCTTT	CASSRGGDSMNTEAFF
.	TRBV9	TRBJ1-3	TRBD1	TGTGCCAGCAGCGTAGCCCCTAGGACAGGGGGAAACACCATATATTTT	CASSVAPRTGGNTIYF
.	TRBV7-2	TRBJ2-2	TRBD2	TGTGCCAGCAGCGCAACCACTAGCGGGGGCACCGGGGAGCTGTTTTTT	CASSATTSGGTGELFF
.	TRBV19	TRBJ2-2	.	TGTGCCAGTAGTAAGCAGGGGAACACCGGGGAGCTGTTTTTT	CASSKQGNTGELFF
.	TRBV6-5	TRBJ2-7	TRBD1	TGTGCCAGCAGTTACTCCCCAGGGGGATACGAGCAGTACTTC	CASSYSPGGYEQYF
.	TRBV5-1	TRBJ1-1	.	TGCGCCAGCAGCTTGGGCGGGAACACTGAAGCTTTCTTT	CASSLGGNTEAFF
.	TRBV28	TRBJ2-5	TRBD1	TGTGCCAGCAGTTTACCAAGGGGGCGACAAGAGACCCAGTACTTC	CASSLPRGRQETQYF
.	TRBV5-1	TRBJ1-2	TRBD1	TGCGCCAGCAGCTTGGGGGGACAGGGGCTGGTTGGCTACACCTTC	CASSLGGQGLVGYTF
once	TRBV10-2	TRBJ1-5	.	TGCGCCAGCAGTGACGTGCGGGGATTTGGCAATCAGCCCCAGCATTTT	CASSDVRGFGNQPQHF